This TCR beta chain came from a study of blood T cells in healthy people across ages. Study-level points and caveats: More naive CD4+ cells and higher diversity marked long-lived donors relative to aged donors. Naive T cell percentage strongly correlated with TCR beta diversity.

This clonotype came up a few times. The antigen remains undetermined. PCR was performed a second time for about 7 to 12 cycles using a sample-barcoded 5' primer and a J-beta primer mix. A single record per CDR3 protein comes from TCRdb applying MiXCR to the 5' RACE reads. The data contain nearly 800,000 distinct CDR3 sequences, more than 50% of them singletons. Sequenced sample: blood. The sequence derives from a man aged 35-49 years in good health.

CDR3 in amino acids: CASSRTGGSRSEQFF. The CDR3 DNA is TGTGCCAGCAGCCGGACAGGGGGCTCCCGGAGTGAGCAGTTCTTC. The chain couples TRBV5-4 to TRBJ2-1; TRBD1 matches 11 bases. Germline CDR1 and CDR2: SGHNT and YYREEE (reference sequence). The CDR3 runs to 15 residues. V trimming: 4 bases; J trimming: 9 bases; junction bases outside the gene matches: 9.